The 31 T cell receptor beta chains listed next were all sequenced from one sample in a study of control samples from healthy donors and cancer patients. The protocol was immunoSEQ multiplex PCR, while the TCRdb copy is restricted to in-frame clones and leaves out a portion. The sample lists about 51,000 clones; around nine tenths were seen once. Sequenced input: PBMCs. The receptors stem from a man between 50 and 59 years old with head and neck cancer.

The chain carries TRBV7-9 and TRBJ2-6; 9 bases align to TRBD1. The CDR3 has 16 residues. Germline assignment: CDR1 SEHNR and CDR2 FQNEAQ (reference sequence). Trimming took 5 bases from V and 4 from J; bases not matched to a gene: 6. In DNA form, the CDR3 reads TGTGCCAGCAGCACCCACAGGGGGCCCGGGGCCAACGTCCTGACTTTC. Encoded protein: CASSTHRGPGANVLTF.

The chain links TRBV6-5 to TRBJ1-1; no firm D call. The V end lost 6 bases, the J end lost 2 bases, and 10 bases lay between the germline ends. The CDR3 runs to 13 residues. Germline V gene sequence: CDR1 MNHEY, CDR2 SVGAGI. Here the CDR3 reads CASRYILNTEAFF. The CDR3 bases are TGTGCCAGCAGATACATACTTAACACTGAAGCTTTCTTT.

The DNA for the CDR3 is TGTGCCAGCAGCCAAGTCGTCTTTAGGGCCAACGTCCTGACTTTC. Its translation: CASSQVVFRANVLTF. The genes are TRBV4-2 and TRBJ2-6, with D hard to call. Germline CDR1 LGHNA, CDR2 YNFKEQ. V gave up 1 base and J gave up 5 bases, with 9 bases separating them. CDR3 length: 15 residues.

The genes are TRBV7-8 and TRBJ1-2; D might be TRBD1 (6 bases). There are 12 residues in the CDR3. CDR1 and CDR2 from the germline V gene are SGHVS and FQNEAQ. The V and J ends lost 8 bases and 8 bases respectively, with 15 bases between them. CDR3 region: CASGHRVAGYTF. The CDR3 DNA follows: TGTGCCAGCGGCCACAGGGTGGCAGGCTACACCTTC. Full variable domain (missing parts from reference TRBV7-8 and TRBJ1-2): GAGVSQSPRYKVAKRGQDVALRCDPISGHVSLFWYQQALGQGPEFLTYFQNEAQLDKSGLPSDRFFAERPEGSVSTLKIQRTQQEDSAVYLCASGHRVAGYTFGSGTRLTVV.

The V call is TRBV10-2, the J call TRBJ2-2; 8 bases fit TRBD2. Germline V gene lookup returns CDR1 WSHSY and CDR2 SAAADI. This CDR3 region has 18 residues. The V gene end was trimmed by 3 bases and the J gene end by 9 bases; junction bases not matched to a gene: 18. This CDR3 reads CASSDPELIAGTRRELFF. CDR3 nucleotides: TGCGCCAGCAGTGACCCCGAGCTTATAGCGGGGACCCGGAGGGAGCTGTTTTTT.

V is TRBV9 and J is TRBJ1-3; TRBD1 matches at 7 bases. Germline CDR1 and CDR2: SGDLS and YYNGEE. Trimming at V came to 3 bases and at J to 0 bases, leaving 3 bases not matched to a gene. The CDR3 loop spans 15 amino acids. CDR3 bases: TGTGCCAGCAGCGGACAGGGTAACTCTGGAAACACCATATATTTT. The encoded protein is CASSGQGNSGNTIYF. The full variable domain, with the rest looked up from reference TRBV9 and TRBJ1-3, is DSGVTQTPKHLITATGQRVTLRCSPRSGDLSVYWYQQSLDQGLQFLIQYYNGEERAKGNILERFSAQQFPDLHSELNLSSLELGDSALYFCASSGQGNSGNTIYFGEGSWLTVV.

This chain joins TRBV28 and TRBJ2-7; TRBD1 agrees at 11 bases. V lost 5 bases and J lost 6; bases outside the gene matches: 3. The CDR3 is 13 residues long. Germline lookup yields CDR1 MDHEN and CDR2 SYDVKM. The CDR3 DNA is TGTGCCAGCAGTCCCGGGACAGGGGGCGAGCAGTACTTC. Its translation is CASSPGTGGEQYF.

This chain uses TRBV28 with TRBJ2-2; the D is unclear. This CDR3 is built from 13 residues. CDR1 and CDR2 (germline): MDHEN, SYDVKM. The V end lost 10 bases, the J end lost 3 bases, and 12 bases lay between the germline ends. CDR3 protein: CATQRRDTGELFF. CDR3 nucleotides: TGTGCCACTCAACGCCGCGACACCGGGGAGCTGTTTTTT.

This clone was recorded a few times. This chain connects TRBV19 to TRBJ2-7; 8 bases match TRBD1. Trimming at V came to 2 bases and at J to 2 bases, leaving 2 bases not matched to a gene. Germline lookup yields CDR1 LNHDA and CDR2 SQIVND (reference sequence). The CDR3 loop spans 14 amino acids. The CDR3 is CASSIQGAPYEQYF. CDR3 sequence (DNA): TGTGCCAGTAGTATACAGGGGGCACCCTACGAGCAGTACTTC.

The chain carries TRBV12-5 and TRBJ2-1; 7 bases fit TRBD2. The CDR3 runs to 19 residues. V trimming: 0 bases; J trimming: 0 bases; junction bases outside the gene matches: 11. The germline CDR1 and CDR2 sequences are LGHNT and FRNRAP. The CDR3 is CASGLVPRWGGSSYNEQFF. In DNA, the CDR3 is TGTGCTAGTGGTTTGGTACCCCGCTGGGGGGGGAGCTCCTACAATGAGCAGTTCTTC. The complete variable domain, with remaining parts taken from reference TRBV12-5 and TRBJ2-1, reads DARVTQTPRHKVTEMGQEVTMRCQPILGHNTVFWYRQTMMQGLELLAYFRNRAPLDDSGMPKDRFSAEMPDATLATLKIQPSEPRDSAVYFCASGLVPRWGGSSYNEQFFGPGTRLTVL.

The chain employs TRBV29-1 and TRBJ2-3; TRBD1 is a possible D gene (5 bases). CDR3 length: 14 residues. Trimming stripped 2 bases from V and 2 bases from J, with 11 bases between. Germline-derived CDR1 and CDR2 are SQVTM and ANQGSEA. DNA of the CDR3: TGCAGCGTTGAACACAGGTGGTTCACAGATACGCAGTATTTT. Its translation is CSVEHRWFTDTQYF.

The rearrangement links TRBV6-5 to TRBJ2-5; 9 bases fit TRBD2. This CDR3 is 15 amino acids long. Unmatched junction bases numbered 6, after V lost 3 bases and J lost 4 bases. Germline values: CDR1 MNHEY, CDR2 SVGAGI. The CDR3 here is CASSYSGGYSETQYF. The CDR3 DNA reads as TGTGCCAGCAGTTATAGCGGGGGTTACTCAGAGACCCAGTACTTC.

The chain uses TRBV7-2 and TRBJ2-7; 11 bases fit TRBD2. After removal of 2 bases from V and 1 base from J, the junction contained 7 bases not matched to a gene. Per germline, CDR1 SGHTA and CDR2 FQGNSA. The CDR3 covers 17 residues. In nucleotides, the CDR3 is TGTGCCAGCAGCTTAAATAGCGGGAGGGCCGGGTCCTACGAGCAGTACTTC. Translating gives CASSLNSGRAGSYEQYF.

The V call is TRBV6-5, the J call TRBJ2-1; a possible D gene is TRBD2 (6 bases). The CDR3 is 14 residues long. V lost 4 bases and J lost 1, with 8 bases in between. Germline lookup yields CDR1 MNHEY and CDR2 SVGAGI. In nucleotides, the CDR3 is TGTGCCAGCAGTTCCCTAGCGTCCTACAATGAGCAGTTCTTC. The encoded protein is CASSSLASYNEQFF.

As DNA, the CDR3 is TGTGCCAGCAGCTTAGCAGGATCCGATAATTCACCCCTCCACTTT. Translated: CASSLAGSDNSPLHF. The chain is built from TRBV11-1 and TRBJ1-6; no firm D call. The V end was cut by 0 bases, the J end by 5 bases, with 8 bases between. The CDR3 extends over 15 amino acids. Germline V gives CDR1 SGHAT, CDR2 FQDESV (reference sequence).

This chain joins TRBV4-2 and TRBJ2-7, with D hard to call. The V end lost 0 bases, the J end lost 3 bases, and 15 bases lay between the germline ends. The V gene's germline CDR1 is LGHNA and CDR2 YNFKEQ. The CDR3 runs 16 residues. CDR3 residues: CASSQDSGRLDYEQYF. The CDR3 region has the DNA TGTGCCAGCAGCCAAGATAGTGGCAGGTTGGACTACGAGCAGTACTTC.

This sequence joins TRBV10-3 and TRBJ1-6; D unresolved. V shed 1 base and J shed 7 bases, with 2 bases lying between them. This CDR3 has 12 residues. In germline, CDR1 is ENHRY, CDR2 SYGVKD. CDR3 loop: CAISELNSPLHF. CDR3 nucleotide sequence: TGTGCCATCAGTGAGTTAAATTCACCCCTCCACTTT.

CDR3 coding DNA: TGTGCCAGCAGCCCGCGCGGTGACCTGAACACTGAAGCTTTCTTT. It specifies CASSPRGDLNTEAFF. The genes are TRBV7-3 and TRBJ1-1; D unclear. Germline V gene data show CDR1 as SGHTA and CDR2 as FQGTGA. V lost 5 bases, J lost 0 bases, and 13 bases lay in between. This CDR3 comprises 15 residues.

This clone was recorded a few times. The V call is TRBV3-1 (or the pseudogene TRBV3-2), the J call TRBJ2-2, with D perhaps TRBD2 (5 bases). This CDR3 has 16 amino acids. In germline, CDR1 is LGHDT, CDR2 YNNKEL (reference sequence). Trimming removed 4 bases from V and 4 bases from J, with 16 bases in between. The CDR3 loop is CASSPLGAAFTGELFF. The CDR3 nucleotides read TGTGCCAGCAGCCCCTTAGGAGCGGCCTTCACCGGGGAGCTGTTTTTT.

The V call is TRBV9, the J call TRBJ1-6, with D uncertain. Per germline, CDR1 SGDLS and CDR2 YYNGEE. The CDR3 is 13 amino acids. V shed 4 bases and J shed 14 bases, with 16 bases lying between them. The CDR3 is CASSHDGNSALHF. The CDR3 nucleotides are TGTGCCAGCAGCCATGATGGGAATTCGGCCCTCCACTTT.

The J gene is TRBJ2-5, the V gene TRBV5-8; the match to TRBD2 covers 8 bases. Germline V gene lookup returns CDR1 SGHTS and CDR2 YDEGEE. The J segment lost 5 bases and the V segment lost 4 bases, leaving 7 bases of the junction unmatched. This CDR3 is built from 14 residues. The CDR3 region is CASSKRGGGETQYF. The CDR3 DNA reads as TGTGCCAGCAGCAAACGGGGGGGCGGTGAGACCCAGTACTTC.

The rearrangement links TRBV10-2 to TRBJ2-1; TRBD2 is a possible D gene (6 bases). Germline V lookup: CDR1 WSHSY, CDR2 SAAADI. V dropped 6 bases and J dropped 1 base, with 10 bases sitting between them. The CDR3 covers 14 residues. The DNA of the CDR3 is TGCGCCAGCAGCACCGGGAGTTCCTACAATGAGCAGTTCTTC. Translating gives CASSTGSSYNEQFF.

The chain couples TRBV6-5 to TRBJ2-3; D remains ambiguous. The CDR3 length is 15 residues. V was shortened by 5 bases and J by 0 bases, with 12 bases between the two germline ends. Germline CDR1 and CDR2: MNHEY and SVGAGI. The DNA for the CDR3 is TGTGCCAGCAGTAGAACCTTTACTAGCACAGATACGCAGTATTTT. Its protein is CASSRTFTSTDTQYF.

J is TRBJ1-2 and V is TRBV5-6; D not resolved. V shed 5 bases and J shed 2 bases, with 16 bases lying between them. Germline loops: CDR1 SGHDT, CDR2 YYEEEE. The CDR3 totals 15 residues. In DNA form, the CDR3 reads TGTGCCAGCAGTCCGGACGTGCCGGCGAACTATGGCTACACCTTC. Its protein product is CASSPDVPANYGYTF. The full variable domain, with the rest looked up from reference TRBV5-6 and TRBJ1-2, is DAGVTQSPTHLIKTRGQQVTLRCSPKSGHDTVSWYQQALGQGPQFIFQYYEEEERQRGNFPDRFSGHQFPNYSSELNVNALLLGDSALYLCASSPDVPANYGYTFGSGTRLTVV.

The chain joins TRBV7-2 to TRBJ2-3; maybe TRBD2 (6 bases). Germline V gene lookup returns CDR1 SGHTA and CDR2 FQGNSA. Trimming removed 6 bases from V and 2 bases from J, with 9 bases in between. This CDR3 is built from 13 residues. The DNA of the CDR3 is TGTGCCAGCAGTAGCGGCCCCACAGATACGCAGTATTTT. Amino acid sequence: CASSSGPTDTQYF.

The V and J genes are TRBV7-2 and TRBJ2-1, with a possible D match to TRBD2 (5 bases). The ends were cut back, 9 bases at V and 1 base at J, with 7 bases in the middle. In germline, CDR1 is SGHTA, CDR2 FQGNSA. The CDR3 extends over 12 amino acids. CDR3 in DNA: TGTGCCAGTCCGGGATCCTACAATGAGCAGTTCTTC. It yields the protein CASPGSYNEQFF.

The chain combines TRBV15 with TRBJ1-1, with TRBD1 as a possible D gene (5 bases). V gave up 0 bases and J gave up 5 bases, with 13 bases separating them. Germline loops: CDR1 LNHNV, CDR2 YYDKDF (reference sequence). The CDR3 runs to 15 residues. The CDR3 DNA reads TGTGCCACCAGCAGAGAGGGGACTTTTGGGACTGAAGCTTTCTTT. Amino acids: CATSREGTFGTEAFF.

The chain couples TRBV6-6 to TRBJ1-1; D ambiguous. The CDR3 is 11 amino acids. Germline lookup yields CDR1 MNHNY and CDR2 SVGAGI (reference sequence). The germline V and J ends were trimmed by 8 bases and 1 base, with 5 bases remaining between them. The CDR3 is CASRGNTEAFF. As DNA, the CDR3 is TGTGCCAGCCGGGGGAACACTGAAGCTTTCTTT.

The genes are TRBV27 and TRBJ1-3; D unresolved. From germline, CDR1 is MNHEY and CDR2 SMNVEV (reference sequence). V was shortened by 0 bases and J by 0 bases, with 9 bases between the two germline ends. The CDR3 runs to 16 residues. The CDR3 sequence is CASSLSGPNSGNTIYF. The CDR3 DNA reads TGTGCCAGCAGTTTATCTGGGCCGAACTCTGGAAACACCATATATTTT.

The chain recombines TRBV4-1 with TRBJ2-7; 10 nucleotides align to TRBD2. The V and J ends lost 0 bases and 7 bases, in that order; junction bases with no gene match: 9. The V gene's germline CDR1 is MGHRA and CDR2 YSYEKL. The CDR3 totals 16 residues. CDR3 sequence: CASSQEVASGSGEQYF. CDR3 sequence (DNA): TGCGCCAGCAGCCAAGAGGTTGCTAGCGGGAGTGGAGAGCAGTACTTC.

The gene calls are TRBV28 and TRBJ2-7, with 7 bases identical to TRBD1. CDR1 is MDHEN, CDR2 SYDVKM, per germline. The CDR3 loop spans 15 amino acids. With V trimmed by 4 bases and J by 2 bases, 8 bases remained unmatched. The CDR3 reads CASSSSGTDAYEQYF. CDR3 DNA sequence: TGTGCCAGCAGTTCGTCCGGGACAGATGCCTACGAGCAGTACTTC.